Below, 7 T cell receptor beta chains from the same sample are listed, as sequenced in a study of blood T cell repertoires in COVID-19. Clones were read by immunoSEQ multiplex PCR, and TCRdb kept only the in-frame ones, dropping some. The table has 150,000 to 200,000 clones, 89% seen once. Sequenced input: PBMCs or T cells enriched from blood (not recorded which). The receptors were sampled from a woman in her forties with acute COVID-19.

The chain has TRBV7-3 and TRBJ2-1; 8 bases map to TRBD2. The germline CDR1 and CDR2 sequences are SGHTA and FQGTGA. The CDR3 has 16 amino acids. V shed 2 bases and J 7 bases; nucleotides not matched to a gene: 10. The CDR3 DNA is TGTGCCAGCAGCTTACGGCCTAGCGGGTTAAAGAATGAGCAGTTCTTC. It encodes CASSLRPSGLKNEQFF.

The chain employs TRBV5-1 and TRBJ2-1; no definite D call. From germline, CDR1 is SGHRS and CDR2 YFSETQ. V was cut by 0 bases and J by 0 bases, with 16 bases left in between. The CDR3 is made up of 18 amino acids. CDR3 region: CASSLAVSGVGSYNEQFF. The CDR3 DNA follows: TGCGCCAGCAGCTTGGCCGTGTCAGGTGTCGGCTCCTACAATGAGCAGTTCTTC.

The genes are TRBV5-5 and TRBJ1-6, with a weak D call TRBD1 (6 bases). The CDR3 has 20 residues. Trimming removed 4 bases from V and 9 bases from J, with 32 bases in between. CDR1 is SGHKS, CDR2 YYEKEE, per germline (reference sequence). The chain's CDR3 is CASSPSITSSRGWLGSPLHF. In DNA, the CDR3 is TGTGCCAGCAGCCCGAGCATCACGTCGAGCAGGGGTTGGTTAGGTTCACCCCTCCACTTT.

The chain joins TRBV3-1 (or the pseudogene TRBV3-2) to TRBJ2-2, with 8 bases fitting TRBD2. Trimming at V came to 7 bases and at J to 0 bases, leaving 4 bases not matched to a gene. The germline CDR1 and CDR2 sequences are LGHDT and YNNKEL (reference sequence). This CDR3 spans 15 amino acids. CDR3 protein: CASTSGGSNTGELFF. DNA of the CDR3: TGTGCCAGCACCTCGGGGGGGTCGAACACCGGGGAGCTGTTTTTT.

The rearrangement joins TRBV5-1 to TRBJ1-1, with TRBD1 matching 12 bases. Unmatched junction bases numbered 1, after V lost 3 bases and J lost 4 bases. Germline CDR1 and CDR2: SGHRS and YFSETQ. CDR3 size: 14 residues. This CDR3 reads CASSSGQGATEAFF. CDR3 in DNA: TGCGCCAGCAGCTCGGGACAGGGGGCCACTGAAGCTTTCTTT. Filled out from reference TRBV5-1 and TRBJ1-1, the complete variable domain reads KAGVTQTPRYLIKTRGQQVTLSCSPISGHRSVSWYQQTPGQGLQFLFEYFSETQRNKGNFPGRFSGRQFSNSRSEMNVSTLELGDSALYLCASSSGQGATEAFFGQGTRLTVV.

CDR3 sequence reads: CASSYARRLAGTGELFF. The CDR3 DNA sequence: TGTGCCAGCAGTTACGCGCGACGGCTAGCGGGCACCGGGGAGCTGTTTTTT. V gene TRBV6-2 or TRBV6-3 combines with J gene TRBJ2-2; 8 bases line up with TRBD2. Germline lookup yields CDR1 MNHEY and CDR2 SVGEGT. The V gene end was trimmed by 2 bases and the J gene end by 4 bases; junction bases not matched to a gene: 9. CDR3 size: 17 residues.

The rearrangement joins TRBV5-1 to TRBJ2-3, with D tentatively TRBD1 (7 bases). V lost 4 bases, J lost 6 bases, and 18 bases lay in between. This CDR3 is 15 amino acids long. Per the germline V gene, CDR1 is SGHRS and CDR2 is YFSETQ. The DNA of the CDR3 is TGCGCCAGCAGCCTCGACAGGGAAGGAGGGGATACGCAGTATTTT. Protein sequence: CASSLDREGGDTQYF.